This T cell receptor (beta chain) was retrieved from a study of control samples from healthy donors and cancer patients. Per the germline V gene, CDR1 is LNHDA and CDR2 is SQIVND (reference sequence). V dropped 3 bases and J dropped 6 bases, with 9 bases sitting between them. The CDR3 has 13 amino acids. Using immunoSEQ multiplex PCR, the repertoire was profiled, and TCRdb retains in-frame clones only, with some absent. The table has fewer than 200,000 clones, nearly 90% seen once. The source material was blood. J is TRBJ2-4 and V is TRBV19, with D unclear. The receptor was isolated from a woman between 50 and 59 years old in good health. Here the CDR3 reads CASSMVEANIQYF. The CDR3 DNA reads as TGTGCCAGTAGTATGGTGGAAGCAAACATTCAGTACTTC. The entire variable domain, with the rest obtained from reference TRBV19 and TRBJ2-4, is as follows: DGGITQSPKYLFRKEGQNVTLSCEQNLNHDAMYWYRQDPGQGLRLIYYSQIVNDFQKGDIAEGYSVSREKKESFPLTVTSAQKNPTAFYLCASSMVEANIQYFGAGTRLSVL.